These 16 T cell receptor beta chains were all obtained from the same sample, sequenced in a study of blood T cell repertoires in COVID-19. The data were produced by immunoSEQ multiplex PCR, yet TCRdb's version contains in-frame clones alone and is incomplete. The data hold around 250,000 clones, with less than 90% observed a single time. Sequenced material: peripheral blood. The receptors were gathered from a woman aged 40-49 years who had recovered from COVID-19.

The CDR3 reads CASSVDRGNQPQHF. The CDR3 DNA is TGTGCCAGCAGCGTTGACAGGGGCAATCAGCCCCAGCATTTT. This chain links TRBV5-5 with TRBJ1-5; 7 bases are a match to TRBD1. V gave up 4 bases and J gave up 2 bases; unmatched junction bases: 3. The CDR3 sequence is 14 residues long. Germline CDR1 reads SGHKS; CDR2 reads YYEKEE (reference sequence).

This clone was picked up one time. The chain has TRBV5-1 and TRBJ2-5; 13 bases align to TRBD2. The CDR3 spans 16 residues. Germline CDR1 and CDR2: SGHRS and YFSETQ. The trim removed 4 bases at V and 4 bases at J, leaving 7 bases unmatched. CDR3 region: CASSPTSGGPTETQYF. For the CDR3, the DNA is TGCGCCAGCAGCCCGACTAGCGGGGGGCCGACAGAGACCCAGTACTTC.

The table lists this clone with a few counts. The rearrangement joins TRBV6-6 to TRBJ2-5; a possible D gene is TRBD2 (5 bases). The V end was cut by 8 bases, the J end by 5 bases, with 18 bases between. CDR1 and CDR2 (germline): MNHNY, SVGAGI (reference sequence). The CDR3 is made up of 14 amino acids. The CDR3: CASCASARGETQYF. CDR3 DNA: TGTGCCAGCTGTGCATCGGCCCGAGGGGAGACCCAGTACTTC.

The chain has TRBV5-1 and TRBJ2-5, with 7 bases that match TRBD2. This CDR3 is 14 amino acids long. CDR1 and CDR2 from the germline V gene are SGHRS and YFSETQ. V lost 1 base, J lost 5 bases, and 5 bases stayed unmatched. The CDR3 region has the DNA TGCGCCAGCAGCTTGCGGGGAGGGCAGGAGACCCAGTACTTC. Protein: CASSLRGGQETQYF.

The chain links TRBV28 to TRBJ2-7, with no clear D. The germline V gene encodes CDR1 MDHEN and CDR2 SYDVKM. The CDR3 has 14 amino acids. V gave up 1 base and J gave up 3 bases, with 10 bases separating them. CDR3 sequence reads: CASSLYQKNYEQYF. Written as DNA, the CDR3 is TGTGCCAGCAGTTTATACCAGAAAAACTACGAGCAGTACTTC.

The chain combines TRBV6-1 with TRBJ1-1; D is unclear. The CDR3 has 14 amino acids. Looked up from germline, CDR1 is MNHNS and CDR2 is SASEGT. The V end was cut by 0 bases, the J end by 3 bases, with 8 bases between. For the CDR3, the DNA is TGTGCCAGCAGTGAAGCCTTCCCCTACACTGAAGCTTTCTTT. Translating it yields CASSEAFPYTEAFF.

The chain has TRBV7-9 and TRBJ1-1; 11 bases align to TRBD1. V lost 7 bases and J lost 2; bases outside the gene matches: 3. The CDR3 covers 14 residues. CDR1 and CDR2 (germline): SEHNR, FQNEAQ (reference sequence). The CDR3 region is CASIRTGGNTEAFF. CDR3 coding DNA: TGTGCCAGCATCCGGACAGGGGGCAACACTGAAGCTTTCTTT.

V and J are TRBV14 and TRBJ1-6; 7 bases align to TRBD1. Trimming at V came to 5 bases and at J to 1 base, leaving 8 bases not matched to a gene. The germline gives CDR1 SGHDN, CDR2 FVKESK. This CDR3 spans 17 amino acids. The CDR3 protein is CASSNHPTGSYNSPLHF. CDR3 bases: TGTGCCAGCAGCAATCACCCGACAGGGTCCTATAATTCACCCCTCCACTTT.

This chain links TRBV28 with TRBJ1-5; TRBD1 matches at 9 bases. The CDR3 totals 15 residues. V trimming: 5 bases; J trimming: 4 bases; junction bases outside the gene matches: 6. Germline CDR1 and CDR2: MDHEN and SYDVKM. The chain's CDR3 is CASSAGTGMNQPQHF. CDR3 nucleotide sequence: TGTGCCAGCAGTGCGGGGACAGGGATGAATCAGCCCCAGCATTTT.

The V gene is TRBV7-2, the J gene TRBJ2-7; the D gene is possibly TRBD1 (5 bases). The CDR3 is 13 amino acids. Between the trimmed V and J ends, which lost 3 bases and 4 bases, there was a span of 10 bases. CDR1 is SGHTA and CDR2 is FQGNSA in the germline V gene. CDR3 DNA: TGTGCCAGCAGCTTCGACAGCCCTTACGAGCAGTACTTC. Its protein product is CASSFDSPYEQYF.

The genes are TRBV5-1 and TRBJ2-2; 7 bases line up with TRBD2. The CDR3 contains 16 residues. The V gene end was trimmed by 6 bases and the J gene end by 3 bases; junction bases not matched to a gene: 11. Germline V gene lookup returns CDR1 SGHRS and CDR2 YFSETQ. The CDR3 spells CASTPLGGGDTGELFF. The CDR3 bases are TGCGCCAGCACCCCGTTGGGCGGGGGAGACACCGGGGAGCTGTTTTTT.

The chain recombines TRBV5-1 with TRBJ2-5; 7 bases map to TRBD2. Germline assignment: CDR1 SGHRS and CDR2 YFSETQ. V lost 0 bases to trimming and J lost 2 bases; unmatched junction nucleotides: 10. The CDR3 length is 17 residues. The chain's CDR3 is CASSLGPGGTIQETQYF. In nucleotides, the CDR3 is TGCGCCAGCAGCTTGGGCCCCGGTGGGACTATACAAGAGACCCAGTACTTC.

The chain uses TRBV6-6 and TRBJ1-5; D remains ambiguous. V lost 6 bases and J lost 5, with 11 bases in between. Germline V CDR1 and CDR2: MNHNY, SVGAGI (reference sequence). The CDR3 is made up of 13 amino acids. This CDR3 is CASRPSRDQPQHF. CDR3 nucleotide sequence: TGTGCCAGCAGACCCTCGAGGGATCAGCCCCAGCATTTT.

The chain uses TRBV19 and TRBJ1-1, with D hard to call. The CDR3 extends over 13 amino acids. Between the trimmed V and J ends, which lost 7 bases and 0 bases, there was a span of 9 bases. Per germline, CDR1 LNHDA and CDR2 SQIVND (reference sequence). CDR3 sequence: CASTDVMNTEAFF. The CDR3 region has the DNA TGTGCCAGTACAGATGTCATGAACACTGAAGCTTTCTTT.

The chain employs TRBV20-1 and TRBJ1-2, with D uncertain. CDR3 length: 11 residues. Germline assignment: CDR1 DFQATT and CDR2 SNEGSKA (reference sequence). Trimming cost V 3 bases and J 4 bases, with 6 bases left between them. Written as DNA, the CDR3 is TGCAGTGCTAGTTTCGTCTATGGCTACACCTTC. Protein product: CSASFVYGYTF.

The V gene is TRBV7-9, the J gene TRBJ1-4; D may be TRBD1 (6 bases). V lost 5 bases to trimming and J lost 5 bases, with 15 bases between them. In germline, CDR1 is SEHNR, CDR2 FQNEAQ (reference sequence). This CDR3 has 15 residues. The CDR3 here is CASSGRAGGNEKLFF. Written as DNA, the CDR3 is TGTGCCAGCAGCGGACGTGCTGGGGGCAATGAAAAACTGTTTTTT.